This entry lists 13 T cell receptor beta chains sequenced from one sample in a study of cytomegalovirus exposure and HLA in healthy donors. 13 Jbeta primers and 60 Vbeta primers were used for the PCR. Produced via immunoSEQ multiplex PCR; TCRdb's table is partial and in-frame only. The sample data list roughly 35,000 clones. The specimen was PBMCs. These receptors were taken from a middle-aged woman in good health and CMV-seropositive.

This chain joins TRBV7-6 and TRBJ2-1; 9 nucleotides agree with TRBD2. Germline CDR1 and CDR2: SGHVS and FNYEAQ. The CDR3 has 17 amino acids. V trimming: 1 base; J trimming: 0 bases; junction bases outside the gene matches: 4. The CDR3 loop reads CASSLGLADRSYNEQFF. CDR3 coding DNA: TGTGCCAGCAGCTTAGGACTAGCGGATCGCTCCTACAATGAGCAGTTCTTC.

This rearrangement joins TRBV7-2 to TRBJ2-7; 11 bases map to TRBD2. Germline loops: CDR1 SGHTA, CDR2 FQGNSA. There are 16 residues in the CDR3. Germline trimming cut 7 bases from V and 6 bases from J; bases unmatched to any gene: 14. The CDR3 region is CASKGYLAGGVVEQYF. The CDR3 nucleotides are TGTGCCAGCAAAGGGTACCTAGCGGGAGGTGTTGTCGAGCAGTACTTC.

The J gene is TRBJ1-4, the V gene TRBV4-1, with D unresolved. The germline CDR1 and CDR2 sequences are MGHRA and YSYEKL. Trimming removed 4 bases from V and 10 bases from J, with 10 bases in between. The CDR3 extends over 12 amino acids. CDR3 bases: TGCGCCAGCAGCCCTATTGCAGGAAAACTGTTTTTT. Amino acid sequence: CASSPIAGKLFF.

The chain uses TRBV9 and TRBJ2-5; TRBD1 aligns across 9 bases. Germline CDR1 SGDLS, CDR2 YYNGEE. The CDR3 has 17 amino acids. V shed 4 bases, J shed 0 bases, and the junction held 10 bases outside the gene matches. The CDR3 DNA follows: TGTGCCAGCAGCTTTGGACAGGGGCGTCAGTACCAAGAGACCCAGTACTTC. As protein: CASSFGQGRQYQETQYF.

The chain carries TRBV28 and TRBJ1-2, with TRBD1 matching over 8 bases. The germline V gene has CDR1 MDHEN and CDR2 SYDVKM. The CDR3 runs to 14 residues. J lost 4 bases, V lost 5 bases, and 6 bases had no gene match. The CDR3 region is CASSLTGAIYGYTF. The DNA for the CDR3 is TGTGCCAGCAGTCTGACAGGGGCAATCTATGGCTACACCTTC.

This chain links TRBV9 with TRBJ2-1, with D tentatively TRBD2 (7 bases). The V end was cut by 3 bases, the J end by 7 bases, with 17 bases between. CDR1 SGDLS and CDR2 YYNGEE come from the germline V gene. This CDR3 has 15 residues. The CDR3 sequence: CASSATGGPFNEQFF. As DNA, the CDR3 is TGTGCCAGCAGCGCCACGGGGGGCCCGTTTAATGAGCAGTTCTTC.

V usage is TRBV4-1 and J usage is TRBJ1-1; 7 nucleotides line up with TRBD1. Germline loops: CDR1 MGHRA, CDR2 YSYEKL. With V trimmed by 3 bases and J by 3 bases, 13 bases remained unmatched. The CDR3 sequence is 17 residues long. CDR3 DNA sequence: TGCGCCAGCAGCCATCGACAGGGTAGGACATTGGACACTGAAGCTTTCTTT. Encoded protein: CASSHRQGRTLDTEAFF.

The chain recombines TRBV25-1 with TRBJ1-1; weak D call: TRBD1 (5 bases). This CDR3 has 12 residues. Trimming stripped 4 bases from V and 6 bases from J, with 9 bases between. Germline V CDR1 and CDR2: MGHDK, SYGVNS. The CDR3 is CASSAEGAEAFF. CDR3 DNA sequence: TGTGCCAGCAGTGCTGAAGGGGCTGAAGCTTTCTTT. Using reference TRBV25-1 and TRBJ1-1 for the parts outside the CDR3, the full variable domain is EADIYQTPRYLVIGTGKKITLECSQTMGHDKMYWYQQDPGMELHLIHYSYGVNSTEKGDLSSESTVSRIRTEHFPLTLESARPSHTSQYLCASSAEGAEAFFGQGTRLTVV.

The V call is TRBV7-2, the J call TRBJ2-7; maybe TRBD2 (5 bases). Between the trimmed V and J ends, which lost 2 bases and 6 bases, there was a span of 11 bases. Germline loops: CDR1 SGHTA, CDR2 FQGNSA. This CDR3 contains 13 residues. The CDR3 region is CASSLFPSTEQYF. The DNA of the CDR3 is TGTGCCAGCAGCTTATTCCCTAGCACCGAGCAGTACTTC.

The chain uses TRBV30 and TRBJ2-1; TRBD2 might be the D (6 bases). The CDR3 consists of 15 residues. Trimming removed 5 bases from V and 0 bases from J, with 14 bases in between. Germline V gene sequence: CDR1 GTSNPN, CDR2 SVGIG (reference sequence). CDR3 amino acids: CAWLLATSSYNEQFF. The CDR3 DNA reads TGTGCCTGGCTTTTAGCGACTAGCTCCTACAATGAGCAGTTCTTC.

The chain joins TRBV5-4 to TRBJ2-7; TRBD1 agrees at 8 bases. V lost 4 bases, J lost 4 bases, and 10 bases stayed unmatched. The CDR3 runs 15 residues. CDR1 and CDR2 (germline): SGHNT, YYREEE (reference sequence). The CDR3 reads CASSVRGQGAYEQYF. The CDR3 nucleotides read TGTGCCAGCAGCGTACGTGGACAGGGTGCGTACGAGCAGTACTTC. Using reference TRBV5-4 and TRBJ2-7 for the parts outside the CDR3, the full variable domain is ETGVTQSPTHLIKTRGQQVTLRCSSQSGHNTVSWYQQALGQGPQFIFQYYREEENGRGNFPPRFSGLQFPNYSSELNVNALELDDSALYLCASSVRGQGAYEQYFGPGTRLTVT.

Details on this clone: Relative to the germline gene, one junction end is altered; a read error may explain this. This rearrangement joins TRBV2 to TRBJ2-3; weak D call: TRBD2 (6 bases). The CDR3 totals 11 residues. Germline lookup yields CDR1 SNHLY and CDR2 FYNNEI. For the CDR3, the DNA is TGTGCCAGCGGTGGGCGGGGACCGCCGGATTTT. The encoded protein is CASGGRGPPDF.

CDR3 nucleotide sequence: TGTGCCAGCGGCCGCATGAACACTGAAGCTTTCTTT. This encodes CASGRMNTEAFF. This sequence joins TRBV27 and TRBJ1-1, with D unclear. Germline CDR1 reads MNHEY; CDR2 reads SMNVEV (reference sequence). Trimming stripped 8 bases from V and 0 bases from J, with 7 bases between. This CDR3 is built from 12 residues.